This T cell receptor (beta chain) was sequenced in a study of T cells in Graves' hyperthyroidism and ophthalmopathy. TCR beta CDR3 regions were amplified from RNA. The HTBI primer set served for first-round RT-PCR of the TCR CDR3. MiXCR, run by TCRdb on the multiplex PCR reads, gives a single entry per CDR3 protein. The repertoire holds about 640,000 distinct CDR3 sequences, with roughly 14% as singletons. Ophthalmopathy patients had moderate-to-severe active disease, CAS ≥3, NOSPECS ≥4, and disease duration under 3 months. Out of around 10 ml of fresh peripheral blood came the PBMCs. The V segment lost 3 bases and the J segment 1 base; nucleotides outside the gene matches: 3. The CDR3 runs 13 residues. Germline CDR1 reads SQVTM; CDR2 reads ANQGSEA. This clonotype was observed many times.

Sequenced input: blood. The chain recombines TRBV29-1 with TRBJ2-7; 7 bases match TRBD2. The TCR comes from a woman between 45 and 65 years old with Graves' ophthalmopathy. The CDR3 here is CSVDRLASYEQYF. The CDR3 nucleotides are TGCAGCGTTGATAGACTAGCTTCCTACGAGCAGTACTTC.